The entry below describes one T cell receptor beta chain. These data are taken from a study of cytomegalovirus exposure and HLA in healthy donors. This CDR3 has 16 residues. CDR1 is SGHNT and CDR2 is YYREEE in the germline V gene (reference sequence). J lost 5 bases, V lost 4 bases, and 9 bases had no gene match. With 60 Vbeta and 13 Jbeta primers, the PCR was carried out. Clones were sequenced by immunoSEQ multiplex PCR, and TCRdb holds only the in-frame ones, with some missing. In all, the sample yields just over 60,000 clones. The sample taken for sequencing was PBMCs. V gene TRBV5-4 combines with J gene TRBJ2-2, with 9 positions matching TRBD2. The receptor was isolated from a young man in good health and CMV-seropositive. The DNA of the CDR3 is TGTGCCAGCAGCCCAGCCGATAGCGGGAGTACCGGGGAGCTGTTTTTT. Protein sequence: CASSPADSGSTGELFF. Using reference TRBV5-4 and TRBJ2-2 for the parts outside the CDR3, the full variable domain is ETGVTQSPTHLIKTRGQQVTLRCSSQSGHNTVSWYQQALGQGPQFIFQYYREEENGRGNFPPRFSGLQFPNYSSELNVNALELDDSALYLCASSPADSGSTGELFFGEGSRLTVL.